The following is a TCR beta chain sequence with its context. Only in-frame clones appear in the TCRdb table, and some are missing; sequencing was by immunoSEQ multiplex PCR. The data show over 300,000 clones, approximately 87% seen once. The data are from a study of blood T cell repertoires in COVID-19. Study overall: COVID-19 samples from acute and convalescent phases originated in the United States, Italy and Spain. Nucleic acid was either cDNA or gDNA, and it came from T cells, B-cell-depleted T cells, or PBMCs.

Everyone who took part was about 18 to 90 years old, and they came from some 23 US areas. In assigning cohorts, the study relied on participant-reported clinical history. The V segment lost 4 bases and the J segment 3 bases; nucleotides outside the gene matches: 4. Germline assignment: CDR1 GTSNPN and CDR2 SVGIG (reference sequence). The length of the CDR3 is 13 residues. This TCR was sampled from a woman in her 30s with acute COVID-19. What was sequenced was PBMCs or T cells enriched from blood (not recorded which). V gene TRBV30 combines with J gene TRBJ1-1, with 8 bases aligning to TRBD1. CDR3 DNA: TGTGCCTGGACCCACAGGGGGGACACTGAAGCTTTCTTT. The encoded protein is CAWTHRGDTEAFF.